Listed here is a single TCR beta chain. The data belong to a study of blood T cell repertoires in COVID-19. Data came from immunoSEQ multiplex PCR; TCRdb stores just in-frame clones and leaves some out. This table holds roughly 160,000 clones, 79% found once. Germline loops: CDR1 PRHDT, CDR2 FYEKMQ (reference sequence). The CDR3 is 14 residues long. The germline V and J ends were trimmed by 7 bases and 3 bases, with 15 bases remaining between them. The chain employs TRBV13 and TRBJ2-5; the D gene is possibly TRBD2 (7 bases). This TCR was sampled from a woman aged 55 to 70 with COVID-19, enrolled during active disease. The sequenced sample consisted of peripheral blood. CDR3 sequence (DNA): TGTGCCAGCAACGAGGGGGGGAGAAAAGAGACCCAGTACTTC. This gives the protein CASNEGGRKETQYF.